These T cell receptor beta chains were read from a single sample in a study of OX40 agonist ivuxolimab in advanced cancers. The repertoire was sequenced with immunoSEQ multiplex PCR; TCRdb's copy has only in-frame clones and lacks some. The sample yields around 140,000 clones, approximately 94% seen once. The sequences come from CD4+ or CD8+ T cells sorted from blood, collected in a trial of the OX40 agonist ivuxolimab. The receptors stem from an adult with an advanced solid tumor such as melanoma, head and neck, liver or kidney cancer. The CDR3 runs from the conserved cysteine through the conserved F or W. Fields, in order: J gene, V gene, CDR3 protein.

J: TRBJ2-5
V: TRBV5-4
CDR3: CASSLDPGGGETQYF

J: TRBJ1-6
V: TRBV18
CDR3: CASSPPMGQGPYGALHF

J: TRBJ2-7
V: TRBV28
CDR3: CASSPGGAGYSYEQYF

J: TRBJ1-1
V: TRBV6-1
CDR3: CASSEVNQGTTEAFF

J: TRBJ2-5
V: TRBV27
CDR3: CASSRAGGQETQYF

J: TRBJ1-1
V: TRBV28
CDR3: CASSGAFF

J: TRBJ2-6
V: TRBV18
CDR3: CASSPQRGRGHSGANVLTF

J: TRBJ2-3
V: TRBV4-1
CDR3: CASSQPHGPDTQYF

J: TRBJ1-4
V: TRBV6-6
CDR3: CASSSGPGQSEKLFF

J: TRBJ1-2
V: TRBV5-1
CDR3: CASSLDGGPNYGYTF

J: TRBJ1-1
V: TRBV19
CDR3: CASSMTGNTEAFF

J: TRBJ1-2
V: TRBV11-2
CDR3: CASSLASGTGGLRGYTF

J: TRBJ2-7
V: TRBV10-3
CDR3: CAISSGPGYEQYF

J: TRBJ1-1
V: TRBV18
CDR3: CASSPPGQLNTEAFF

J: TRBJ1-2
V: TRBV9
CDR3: CASSVGMDNYGYTF

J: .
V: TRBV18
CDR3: CASSQGVAYEQYF